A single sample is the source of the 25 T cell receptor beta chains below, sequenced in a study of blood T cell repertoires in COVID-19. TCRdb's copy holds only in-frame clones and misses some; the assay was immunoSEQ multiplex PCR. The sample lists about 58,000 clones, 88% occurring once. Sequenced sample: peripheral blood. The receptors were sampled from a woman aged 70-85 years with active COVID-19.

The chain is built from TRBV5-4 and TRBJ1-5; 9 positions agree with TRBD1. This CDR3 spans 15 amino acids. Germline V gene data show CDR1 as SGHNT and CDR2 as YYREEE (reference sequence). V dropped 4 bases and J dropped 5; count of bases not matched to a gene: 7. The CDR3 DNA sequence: TGTGCCAGCAGCCGACAGGGGGGAGAAGATCAGCCCCAGCATTTT. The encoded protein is CASSRQGGEDQPQHF.

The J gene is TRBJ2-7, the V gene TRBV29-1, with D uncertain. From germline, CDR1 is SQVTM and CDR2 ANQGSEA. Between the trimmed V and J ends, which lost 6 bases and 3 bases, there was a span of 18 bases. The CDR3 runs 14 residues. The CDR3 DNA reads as TGCAGCGTGTCGGTGGGCCCAGCCGGCTACGAGCAGTACTTC. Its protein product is CSVSVGPAGYEQYF.

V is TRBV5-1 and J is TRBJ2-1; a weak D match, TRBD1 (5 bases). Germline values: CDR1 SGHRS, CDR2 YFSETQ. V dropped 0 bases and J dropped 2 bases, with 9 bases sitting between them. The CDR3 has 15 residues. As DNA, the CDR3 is TGCGCCAGCAGCTTGGCAGCCAGGGCCTACAATGAGCAGTTCTTC. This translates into CASSLAARAYNEQFF.

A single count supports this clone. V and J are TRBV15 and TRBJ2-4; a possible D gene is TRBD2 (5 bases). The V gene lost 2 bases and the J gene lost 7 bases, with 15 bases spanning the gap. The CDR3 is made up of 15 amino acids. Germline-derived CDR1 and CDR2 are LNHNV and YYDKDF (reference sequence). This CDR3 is CATSRFGSPGNIQYF. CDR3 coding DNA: TGTGCCACCAGCAGATTCGGGTCCCCGGGGAACATTCAGTACTTC.

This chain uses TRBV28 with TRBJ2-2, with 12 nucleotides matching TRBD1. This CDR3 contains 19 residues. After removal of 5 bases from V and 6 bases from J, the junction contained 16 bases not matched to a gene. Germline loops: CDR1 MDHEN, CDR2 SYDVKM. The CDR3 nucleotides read TGTGCCAGCAGTAAACTAACCGGGACAGGGGGCGGTAAGGCCGGGGAGCTGTTTTTT. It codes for CASSKLTGTGGGKAGELFF.

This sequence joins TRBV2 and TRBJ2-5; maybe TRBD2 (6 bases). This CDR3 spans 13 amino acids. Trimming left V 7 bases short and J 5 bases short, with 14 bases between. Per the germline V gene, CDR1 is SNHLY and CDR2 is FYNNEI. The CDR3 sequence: CASMEGRSETQYF. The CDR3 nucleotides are TGTGCCAGCATGGAGGGCCGGAGCGAGACCCAGTACTTC.

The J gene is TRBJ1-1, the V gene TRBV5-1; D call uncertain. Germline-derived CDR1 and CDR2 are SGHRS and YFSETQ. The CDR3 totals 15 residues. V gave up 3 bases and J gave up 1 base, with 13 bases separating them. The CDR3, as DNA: TGCGCCAGCAGCTATCTAGACCAAGAGAACACTGAAGCTTTCTTT. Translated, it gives CASSYLDQENTEAFF.

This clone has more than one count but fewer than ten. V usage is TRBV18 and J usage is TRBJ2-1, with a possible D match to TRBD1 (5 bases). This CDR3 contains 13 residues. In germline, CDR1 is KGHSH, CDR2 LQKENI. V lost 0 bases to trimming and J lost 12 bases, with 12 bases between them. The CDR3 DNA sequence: TGTGCCAGCTCACCACCAATTTTCGACAGGCAGTTCTTC. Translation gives CASSPPIFDRQFF.

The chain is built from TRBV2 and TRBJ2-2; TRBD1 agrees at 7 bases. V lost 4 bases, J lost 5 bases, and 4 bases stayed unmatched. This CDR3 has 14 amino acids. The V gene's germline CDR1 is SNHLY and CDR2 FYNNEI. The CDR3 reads CASSGWDSTGELFF. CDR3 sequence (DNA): TGTGCCAGCAGTGGATGGGACAGTACCGGGGAGCTGTTTTTT.

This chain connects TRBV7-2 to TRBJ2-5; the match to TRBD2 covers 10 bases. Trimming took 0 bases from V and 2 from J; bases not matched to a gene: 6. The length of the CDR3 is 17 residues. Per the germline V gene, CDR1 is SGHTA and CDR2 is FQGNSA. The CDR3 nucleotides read TGTGCCAGCAGCTTAGCGTCTGGAGCGGGAGGGCAAGAGACCCAGTACTTC. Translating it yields CASSLASGAGGQETQYF.

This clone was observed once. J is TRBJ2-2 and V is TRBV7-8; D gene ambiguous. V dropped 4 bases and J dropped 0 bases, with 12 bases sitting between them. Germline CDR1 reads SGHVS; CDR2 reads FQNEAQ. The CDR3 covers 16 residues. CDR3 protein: CASSYTVITNTGELFF. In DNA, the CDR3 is TGTGCCAGCAGCTATACTGTCATTACGAACACCGGGGAGCTGTTTTTT.

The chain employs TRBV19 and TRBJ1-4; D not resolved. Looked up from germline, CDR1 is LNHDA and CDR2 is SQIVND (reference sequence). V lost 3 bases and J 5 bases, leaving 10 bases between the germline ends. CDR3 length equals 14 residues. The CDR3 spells CASSIVIGNEKLFF. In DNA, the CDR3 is TGTGCCAGTAGTATCGTCATCGGGAATGAAAAACTGTTTTTT.

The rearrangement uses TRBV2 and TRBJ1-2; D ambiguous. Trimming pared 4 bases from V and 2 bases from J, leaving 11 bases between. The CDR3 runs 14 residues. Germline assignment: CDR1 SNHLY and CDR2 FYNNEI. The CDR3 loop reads CASSAISGNYGYTF. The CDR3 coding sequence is TGTGCCAGCAGTGCCATCTCCGGGAACTATGGCTACACCTTC. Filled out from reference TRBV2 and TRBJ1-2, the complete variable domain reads EPEVTQTPSHQVTQMGQEVILRCVPISNHLYFYWYRQILGQKVEFLVSFYNNEISEKSEIFDDQFSVERPDGSNFTLKIRSTKLEDSAMYFCASSAISGNYGYTFGSGTRLTVV.

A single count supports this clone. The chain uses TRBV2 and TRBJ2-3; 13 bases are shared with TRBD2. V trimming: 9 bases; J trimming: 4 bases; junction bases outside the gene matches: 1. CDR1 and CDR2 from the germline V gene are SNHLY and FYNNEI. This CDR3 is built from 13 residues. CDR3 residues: CASGLAGADTQYF. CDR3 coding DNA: TGTGCCAGTGGACTAGCGGGAGCAGATACGCAGTATTTT.

The CDR3 bases are TGCGCCAGCAGCTTGGCGGGACAGGGCGGAGATACGCAGTATTTT. Its protein product is CASSLAGQGGDTQYF. The chain links TRBV5-1 to TRBJ2-3; 9 nucleotides align to TRBD1. Unmatched junction bases numbered 4, after V lost 0 bases and J lost 5 bases. The germline V gene has CDR1 SGHRS and CDR2 YFSETQ. This CDR3 spans 15 amino acids. Full variable domain (rest looked up from reference TRBV5-1 and TRBJ2-3): KAGVTQTPRYLIKTRGQQVTLSCSPISGHRSVSWYQQTPGQGLQFLFEYFSETQRNKGNFPGRFSGRQFSNSRSEMNVSTLELGDSALYLCASSLAGQGGDTQYFGPGTRLTVL.

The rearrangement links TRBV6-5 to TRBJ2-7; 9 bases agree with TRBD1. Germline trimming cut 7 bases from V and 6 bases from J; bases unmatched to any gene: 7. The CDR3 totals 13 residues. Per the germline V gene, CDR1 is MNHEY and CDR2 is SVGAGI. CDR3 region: CASKTGGSTEQYF. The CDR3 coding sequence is TGTGCCAGCAAGACAGGGGGGTCTACCGAGCAGTACTTC.

Written as DNA, the CDR3 is TGTGCCACCAGCAGACTAGCGGGCTTAACCTACAATGAGCAGTTCTTC. The encoded protein is CATSRLAGLTYNEQFF. The J gene is TRBJ2-1, the V gene TRBV15; 8 bases are a match to TRBD2. J lost 2 bases, V lost 2 bases, and 5 bases had no gene match. The CDR3 sequence is 16 residues long. Per germline, CDR1 LNHNV and CDR2 YYDKDF (reference sequence).

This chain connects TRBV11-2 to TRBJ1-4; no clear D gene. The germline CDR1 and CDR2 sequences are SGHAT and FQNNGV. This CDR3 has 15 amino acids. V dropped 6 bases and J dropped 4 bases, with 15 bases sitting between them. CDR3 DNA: TGTGCCAGCAGACCCCTCAGGAGGCTTAATGAAAAACTGTTTTTT. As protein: CASRPLRRLNEKLFF.

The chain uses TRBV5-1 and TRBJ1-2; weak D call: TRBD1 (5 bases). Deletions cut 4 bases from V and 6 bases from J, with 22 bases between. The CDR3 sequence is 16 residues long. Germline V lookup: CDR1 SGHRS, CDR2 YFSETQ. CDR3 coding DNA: TGCGCCAGCAGCCTGAGGGGCGCGGGGCGGGATGATGGCTACACCTTC. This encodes CASSLRGAGRDDGYTF.

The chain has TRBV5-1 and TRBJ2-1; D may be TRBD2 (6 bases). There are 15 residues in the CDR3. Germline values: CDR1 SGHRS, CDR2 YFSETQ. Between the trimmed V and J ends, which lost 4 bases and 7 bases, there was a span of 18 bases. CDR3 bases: TGCGCCAGCAGCGCACTCCGGGACTCTGGGAATGAGCAGTTCTTC. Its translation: CASSALRDSGNEQFF.

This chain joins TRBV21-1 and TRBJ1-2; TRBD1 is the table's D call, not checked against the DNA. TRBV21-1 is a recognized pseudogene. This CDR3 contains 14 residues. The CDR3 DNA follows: TGTGCCAGCAGCAAAGGTCGGACAGCCTATGGCTACACCTTC. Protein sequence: CASSKGRTAYGYTF.

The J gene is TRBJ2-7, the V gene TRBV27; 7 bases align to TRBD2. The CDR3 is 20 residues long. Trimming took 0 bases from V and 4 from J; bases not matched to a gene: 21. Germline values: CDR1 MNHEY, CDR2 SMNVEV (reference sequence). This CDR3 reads CASSLSYGGGARTREYEQYF. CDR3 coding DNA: TGTGCCAGCAGTTTATCGTATGGCGGAGGGGCCCGGACTAGAGAATACGAGCAGTACTTC.

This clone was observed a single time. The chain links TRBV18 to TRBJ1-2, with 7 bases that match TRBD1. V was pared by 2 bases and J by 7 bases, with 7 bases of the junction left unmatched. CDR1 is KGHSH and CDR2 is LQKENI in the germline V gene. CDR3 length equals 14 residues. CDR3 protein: CASSPERQGGGYTF. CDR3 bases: TGTGCCAGCTCACCAGAGAGACAGGGTGGTGGCTACACCTTC.

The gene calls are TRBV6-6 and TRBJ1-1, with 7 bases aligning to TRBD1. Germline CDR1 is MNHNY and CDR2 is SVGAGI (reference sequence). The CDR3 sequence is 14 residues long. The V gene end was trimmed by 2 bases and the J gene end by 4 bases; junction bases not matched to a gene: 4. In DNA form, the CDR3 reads TGTGCCAGCAGTTACCCGCAGGGGGGCACTGAAGCTTTCTTT. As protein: CASSYPQGGTEAFF.

In DNA form, the CDR3 reads TGTGCCAGCAGCTTAGTGTGGTCGGGACAGATGAACACTGAAGCTTTCTTT. Translating gives CASSLVWSGQMNTEAFF. The chain joins TRBV7-2 to TRBJ1-1, with 7 bases that match TRBD1. The CDR3 consists of 17 residues. Germline CDR1 is SGHTA and CDR2 is FQGNSA. The trim removed 1 base at V and 0 bases at J, leaving 8 bases unmatched.